Following are 32 T cell receptor beta chains from one sample sequenced in a study of blood T cell repertoires in COVID-19. This table comes from immunoSEQ multiplex PCR, and its TCRdb copy is limited to in-frame clones, with some not included. The sample lists 70,000 to 95,000 clones; 80% to 90% were seen once. The sample consisted of peripheral blood. All receptors come from a human donor in a cohort sampled during active COVID-19.

CDR3: CASAYSGIYTEAFF. CDR3 bases: TGTGCCAGCGCATACAGCGGGATCTACACTGAAGCTTTCTTT. The chain employs TRBV18 and TRBJ1-1; unclear D gene. The germline CDR1 and CDR2 sequences are KGHSH and LQKENI. This CDR3 spans 14 amino acids. V lost 8 bases, J lost 3 bases, and 16 bases lay in between. Variable domain in full (rest from reference TRBV18 and TRBJ1-1): NAGVMQNPRHLVRRRGQEARLRCSPMKGHSHVYWYRQLPEEGLKFMVYLQKENIIDESGMPKERFSAEFPKEGPSILRIQQVVRGDSAAYFCASAYSGIYTEAFFGQGTRLTVV.

The chain carries TRBV19 and TRBJ1-2; D might be TRBD1 (6 bases). This CDR3 is built from 14 residues. Looked up from germline, CDR1 is LNHDA and CDR2 is SQIVND (reference sequence). Trimming took 4 bases from V and 5 from J, leaving 14 bases between them. The CDR3 reads CASSKYRDQYGYTF. The DNA for the CDR3 is TGTGCCAGTAGTAAATACAGGGATCAATATGGCTACACCTTC.

V and J are TRBV3-1 (or the pseudogene TRBV3-2) and TRBJ2-7; D is perhaps TRBD2 (5 bases). The CDR3 loop spans 14 amino acids. Germline values: CDR1 LGHDT, CDR2 YNNKEL (reference sequence). The germline V and J ends were trimmed by 0 bases and 7 bases, with 13 bases remaining between them. Here the CDR3 DNA reads TGTGCCAGCAGCCAAGAAGGGCGGGCTGGGGAGCAGTACTTC. The encoded protein is CASSQEGRAGEQYF.

This clone was detected many times. The chain combines TRBV5-1 with TRBJ2-1; D unclear. V shed 2 bases and J shed 7 bases, with 10 bases lying between them. The CDR3 is 13 residues long. Germline CDR1 SGHRS, CDR2 YFSETQ. The CDR3 region is CASSLGGENEQFF. The CDR3 nucleotides are TGCGCCAGCAGCTTAGGTGGAGAAAATGAGCAGTTCTTC. The full variable domain, in which reference TRBV5-1 and TRBJ2-1 provide the parts outside the CDR3, is KAGVTQTPRYLIKTRGQQVTLSCSPISGHRSVSWYQQTPGQGLQFLFEYFSETQRNKGNFPGRFSGRQFSNSRSEMNVSTLELGDSALYLCASSLGGENEQFFGPGTRLTVL.

In this sample, this clone turned up once. This chain uses TRBV4-2 with TRBJ1-3; weak D call: TRBD1 (6 bases). V dropped 5 bases and J dropped 2 bases, with 16 bases sitting between them. The CDR3 totals 16 residues. Germline V CDR1 and CDR2: LGHNA, YNFKEQ. In nucleotides, the CDR3 is TGTGCCAGCAGCTCCCGACAGGCAAATGCTGGAAACACCATATATTTT. Its translation: CASSSRQANAGNTIYF.

V and J are TRBV4-2 and TRBJ2-7; TRBD1 matches at 9 bases. J gave up 3 bases and V 4 bases, and 7 bases lay outside the gene matches. The germline V gene has CDR1 LGHNA and CDR2 YNFKEQ. There are 15 residues in the CDR3. The CDR3 DNA is TGTGCCAGCAGCCCTTCCGGGACAGGGTTCTACGAGCAGTACTTC. Translating gives CASSPSGTGFYEQYF.

V usage is TRBV27 and J usage is TRBJ2-2, with a possible D match to TRBD1 (5 bases). The CDR3 loop spans 14 amino acids. CDR1 and CDR2 from the germline V gene are MNHEY and SMNVEV (reference sequence). The germline V and J ends were trimmed by 1 base and 3 bases, with 6 bases remaining between them. The CDR3 sequence is CASSLWGYTGELFF. CDR3 nucleotide sequence: TGTGCCAGCAGTTTATGGGGCTACACCGGGGAGCTGTTTTTT.

V usage is TRBV7-2 and J usage is TRBJ1-2, with 7 bases matching TRBD1. The CDR3 extends over 16 amino acids. After removal of 5 bases from V and 4 bases from J, the junction contained 13 bases not matched to a gene. In germline, CDR1 is SGHTA, CDR2 FQGNSA. The CDR3 protein is CASSKRLTGVGYGYTF. In DNA form, the CDR3 reads TGTGCCAGCAGCAAACGCCTTACAGGGGTTGGCTATGGCTACACCTTC.

In its sample, this clone was seen once. This chain links TRBV28 with TRBJ1-2, with D perhaps matching TRBD1 (5 bases). Trimming pared 3 bases from V and 4 bases from J, leaving 15 bases between. The CDR3 covers 15 residues. CDR1 is MDHEN, CDR2 SYDVKM, per germline. CDR3 loop: CASSFEDRTVYGYTF. The CDR3 DNA reads TGTGCCAGCAGTTTCGAAGACAGAACGGTCTATGGCTACACCTTC.

The CDR3 reads CASSGQGASTEAFF. The CDR3 coding sequence is TGCGCCAGCAGCGGACAGGGGGCGAGTACTGAAGCTTTCTTT. J is TRBJ1-1 and V is TRBV5-1, with 11 bases that match TRBD1. The germline CDR1 and CDR2 sequences are SGHRS and YFSETQ. V dropped 4 bases and J dropped 5; count of bases not matched to a gene: 4. The CDR3 has 14 amino acids. The whole variable domain, remainder taken from reference TRBV5-1 and TRBJ1-1, is KAGVTQTPRYLIKTRGQQVTLSCSPISGHRSVSWYQQTPGQGLQFLFEYFSETQRNKGNFPGRFSGRQFSNSRSEMNVSTLELGDSALYLCASSGQGASTEAFFGQGTRLTVV.

This rearrangement joins TRBV11-3 to TRBJ2-2; possible D gene TRBD2, 5 bases. Trimming left V 0 bases short and J 6 bases short, with 14 bases between. This CDR3 is built from 16 residues. Germline V gives CDR1 SGHNT, CDR2 YENEEA. The DNA of the CDR3 is TGTGCCAGCAGCTTAGATCTTGGCGGAGGAGCCGGGGAGCTGTTTTTT. Its translation is CASSLDLGGGAGELFF. The full variable domain, in which reference TRBV11-3 and TRBJ2-2 provide the parts outside the CDR3, is EAGVVQSPRYKIIEKKQPVAFWCNPISGHNTLYWYLQNLGQGPELLIRYENEEAVDDSQLPKDRFSAERLKGVDSTLKIQPAELGDSAVYLCASSLDLGGGAGELFFGEGSRLTVL.

The V call is TRBV6-5, the J call TRBJ1-1; D not certain. The CDR3 is 14 amino acids. V was pared by 7 bases and J by 0 bases, with 12 bases between. Germline lookup yields CDR1 MNHEY and CDR2 SVGAGI. The CDR3 sequence is CASIEPIMNTEAFF. CDR3 in DNA: TGTGCCAGCATAGAACCTATTATGAACACTGAAGCTTTCTTT.

The V gene is TRBV27, the J gene TRBJ2-1, with 10 bases aligning to TRBD2. Trimming took 1 base from V and 2 from J; bases not matched to a gene: 2. In germline, CDR1 is MNHEY, CDR2 SMNVEV (reference sequence). The CDR3 covers 16 residues. The CDR3 here is CASSLLAGGTYNEQFF. Here the CDR3 DNA reads TGTGCCAGCAGTTTATTAGCGGGGGGAACCTACAATGAGCAGTTCTTC.

The chain links TRBV5-1 to TRBJ2-1, with TRBD1 identical over 8 bases. The CDR3 is 14 residues long. Germline CDR1 is SGHRS and CDR2 is YFSETQ. With 0 bases clipped from V and 8 bases from J, the junction kept 4 bases outside the gene matches. The CDR3 sequence: CASSLAGGIYEQFF. CDR3 nucleotides: TGCGCCAGCAGCTTGGCAGGGGGCATATATGAGCAGTTCTTC.

The rearrangement joins TRBV5-5 to TRBJ2-1, with 7 bases fitting TRBD1. Per the germline V gene, CDR1 is SGHKS and CDR2 is YYEKEE (reference sequence). J was trimmed by 3 bases and V by 4 bases; bases with no gene match: 10. The CDR3 covers 16 residues. The CDR3 coding sequence is TGTGCCAGCAGCGGGCGGACAGGCGGTTTCTACAATGAGCAGTTCTTC. It yields the protein CASSGRTGGFYNEQFF. Filled out from reference TRBV5-5 and TRBJ2-1, the complete variable domain reads DAGVTQSPTHLIKTRGQQVTLRCSPISGHKSVSWYQQVLGQGPQFIFQYYEKEERGRGNFPDRFSARQFPNYSSELNVNALLLGDSALYLCASSGRTGGFYNEQFFGPGTRLTVL.

The chain carries TRBV2 and TRBJ1-2, with D possibly TRBD1 on 5 matching bases. Germline V gene sequence: CDR1 SNHLY, CDR2 FYNNEI. The germline V and J ends were trimmed by 6 bases and 1 base, with 12 bases remaining between them. This CDR3 is built from 14 residues. CDR3 bases: TGTGCCAGCAGGCGGGACCGACTTAACTATGGCTACACCTTC. It specifies CASRRDRLNYGYTF. Based on the CDR3 plus reference TRBV2 and TRBJ1-2, the full variable domain is EPEVTQTPSHQVTQMGQEVILRCVPISNHLYFYWYRQILGQKVEFLVSFYNNEISEKSEIFDDQFSVERPDGSNFTLKIRSTKLEDSAMYFCASRRDRLNYGYTFGSGTRLTVV.

V is TRBV12-3 or TRBV12-4 and J is TRBJ1-2; no firm D call. Trimming left V 6 bases short and J 2 bases short, with 7 bases between. This CDR3 region has 12 residues. In DNA form, the CDR3 reads TGTGCCAGCAGACCAGAAAACTATGGCTACACCTTC. Protein product: CASRPENYGYTF.

In nucleotides, the CDR3 is TGTGCCAGCAGCTTCGCTAGAGTGGGGCGCCCCCAGTACTTC. Its translation: CASSFARVGRPQYF. The rearrangement uses TRBV6-5 and TRBJ2-5, with D tentatively TRBD1 (5 bases). The CDR3 spans 14 residues. V was trimmed by 6 bases and J by 9 bases, leaving 20 bases between them. CDR1 is MNHEY and CDR2 is SVGAGI in the germline V gene.

The rearrangement links TRBV9 to TRBJ1-2, with TRBD1 matching over 7 bases. The germline V gene has CDR1 SGDLS and CDR2 YYNGEE. The CDR3 extends over 14 amino acids. Trimming removed 3 bases from V and 4 bases from J; junction bases left unmatched: 6. The CDR3 sequence is CASSGRGTVYGYTF. The CDR3 DNA reads as TGTGCCAGCAGCGGAAGAGGGACAGTCTATGGCTACACCTTC.

CDR3 coding DNA: TGTGCCAGCAGCGTAGCGCGGGGGGCCTACACAGATACGCAGTATTTT. Its translation: CASSVARGAYTDTQYF. The chain uses TRBV9 and TRBJ2-3, with 8 bases matching TRBD2. CDR3 length equals 16 residues. J lost 2 bases, V lost 0 bases, and 5 bases had no gene match. The germline gives CDR1 SGDLS, CDR2 YYNGEE.

The V call is TRBV11-3, the J call TRBJ2-3, with 8 bases fitting TRBD1. J gave up 5 bases and V 7 bases, and 5 bases lay outside the gene matches. The length of the CDR3 is 13 residues. CDR1 and CDR2 from the germline V gene are SGHNT and YENEEA. Written as DNA, the CDR3 is TGTGCCAGCAAGAAAGGACAGGGAGATACGCAGTATTTT. As protein: CASKKGQGDTQYF.

This clone came up once. The rearrangement joins TRBV6-1 to TRBJ2-3; 9 bases agree with TRBD1. After removal of 6 bases from V and 1 base from J, the junction contained 5 bases not matched to a gene. CDR1 and CDR2 (germline): MNHNS, SASEGT. CDR3 length: 15 residues. CDR3: CASRQTGGGTDTQYF. CDR3 in DNA: TGTGCCAGCAGACAGACAGGGGGAGGCACAGATACGCAGTATTTT.

The rearrangement uses TRBV15 and TRBJ2-2; 7 nucleotides match TRBD1. This CDR3 has 15 amino acids. The J segment lost 4 bases and the V segment lost 1 base, leaving 3 bases of the junction unmatched. Germline values: CDR1 LNHNV, CDR2 YYDKDF (reference sequence). The CDR3 protein is CATSRGQGITGELFF. The CDR3 region has the DNA TGTGCCACCAGCAGAGGACAGGGAATCACCGGGGAGCTGTTTTTT.

The chain employs TRBV7-2 and TRBJ2-1; TRBD2 is a possible D gene (6 bases). V was cut by 11 bases and J by 4 bases, with 6 bases left in between. Looked up from germline, CDR1 is SGHTA and CDR2 is FQGNSA. There are 10 residues in the CDR3. The CDR3 is CAGGYNEQFF. CDR3 DNA sequence: TGTGCCGGAGGGTACAATGAGCAGTTCTTC.

V is TRBV5-1 and J is TRBJ2-3, with D possibly TRBD1 on 6 matching bases. CDR3 length equals 16 residues. CDR1 and CDR2 from the germline V gene are SGHRS and YFSETQ. Between the trimmed V and J ends, which lost 5 bases and 2 bases, there was a span of 18 bases. This CDR3 reads CASSSGAISTTDTQYF. For the CDR3, the DNA is TGCGCCAGCAGTTCAGGGGCAATTAGCACCACAGATACGCAGTATTTT.

The table lists this clone with a few counts. The CDR3 loop is CASSDRASYEQYF. The CDR3 region has the DNA TGTGCCAGCTCCGACAGGGCCTCCTACGAGCAGTACTTC. The chain recombines TRBV18 with TRBJ2-7, with 7 bases fitting TRBD1. The CDR3 totals 13 residues. Germline V gives CDR1 KGHSH, CDR2 LQKENI. The V segment lost 6 bases and the J segment 0 bases; nucleotides outside the gene matches: 2.

This chain connects TRBV6-5 to TRBJ1-3; D might be TRBD1 (5 bases). The CDR3 is 16 amino acids. The germline V and J ends were trimmed by 4 bases and 0 bases, with 13 bases remaining between them. In germline, CDR1 is MNHEY, CDR2 SVGAGI. The CDR3 spells CASSSRGVTSGNTIYF. CDR3 DNA: TGTGCCAGCAGTTCGCGGGGCGTTACCTCTGGAAACACCATATATTTT.

Comments on this clone: Other DNA sequences in this specimen translate into the identical CDR3. This sequence joins TRBV5-8 and TRBJ1-2; D may be TRBD1 (5 bases). The V end was cut by 0 bases, the J end by 2 bases, with 8 bases between. The germline CDR1 and CDR2 sequences are SGHTS and YDEGEE. This CDR3 is built from 14 residues. The CDR3 DNA reads as TGTGCCAGCAGCTTGGGGCAGGGCAACTATGGCTACACCTTC. Its protein is CASSLGQGNYGYTF.

The V call is TRBV4-3, the J call TRBJ1-1; D is possibly TRBD1 (5 bases). This CDR3 contains 13 residues. Germline V CDR1 and CDR2: LGHNA, YSLEER. Between the trimmed V and J ends, which lost 3 bases and 5 bases, there was a span of 10 bases. This chain's CDR3 is CASSQEGWTEAFF. In DNA, the CDR3 is TGCGCCAGCAGCCAGGAGGGGTGGACTGAAGCTTTCTTT.

The V and J genes are TRBV7-6 and TRBJ2-2, with a possible D match to TRBD2 (5 bases). Germline V lookup: CDR1 SGHVS, CDR2 FNYEAQ. This CDR3 is 16 amino acids long. The V gene lost 3 bases and the J gene lost 0 bases, with 11 bases spanning the gap. CDR3 in DNA: TGTGCCAGCAGCTTCGGGATGGGTGCGAACACCGGGGAGCTGTTTTTT. It is translated as CASSFGMGANTGELFF. Drawing the rest from reference TRBV7-6 and TRBJ2-2, the complete variable domain is GAGVSQSPRYKVTKRGQDVALRCDPISGHVSLYWYRQALGQGPEFLTYFNYEAQQDKSGLPNDRFSAERPEGSISTLTIQRTEQRDSAMYRCASSFGMGANTGELFFGEGSRLTVL.

This chain links TRBV7-9 with TRBJ2-7, with 7 bases fitting TRBD2. CDR3 length: 13 amino acids. The V segment lost 5 bases and the J segment 3 bases; nucleotides outside the gene matches: 4. The germline gives CDR1 SEHNR, CDR2 FQNEAQ (reference sequence). This CDR3 reads CASSPPGGYEQYF. DNA of the CDR3: TGTGCCAGCAGCCCCCCGGGGGGCTACGAGCAGTACTTC.

The chain uses TRBV10-2 and TRBJ1-3, with 9 nucleotides matching TRBD1. The CDR3 contains 15 residues. Germline V gene lookup returns CDR1 WSHSY and CDR2 SAAADI. Trimming took 8 bases from V and 0 from J; bases not matched to a gene: 5. The CDR3 reads CASGDRGASGNTIYF. The CDR3 nucleotides are TGCGCCAGCGGAGACAGGGGGGCCTCTGGAAACACCATATATTTT.